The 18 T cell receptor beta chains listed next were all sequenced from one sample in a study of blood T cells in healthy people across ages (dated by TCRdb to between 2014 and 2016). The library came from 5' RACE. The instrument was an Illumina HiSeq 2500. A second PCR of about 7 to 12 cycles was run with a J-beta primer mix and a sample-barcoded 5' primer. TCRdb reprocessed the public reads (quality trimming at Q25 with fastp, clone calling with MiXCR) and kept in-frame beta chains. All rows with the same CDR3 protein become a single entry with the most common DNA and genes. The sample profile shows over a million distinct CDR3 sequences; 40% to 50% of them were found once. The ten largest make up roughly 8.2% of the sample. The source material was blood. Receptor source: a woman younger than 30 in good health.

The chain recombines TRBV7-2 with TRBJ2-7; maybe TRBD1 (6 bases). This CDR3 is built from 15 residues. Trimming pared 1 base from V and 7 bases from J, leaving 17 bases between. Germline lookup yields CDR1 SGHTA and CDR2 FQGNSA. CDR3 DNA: TGTGCCAGCAGCTTAGGGTCAGGGGTCTGCTATGAGCAGTACTTC. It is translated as CASSLGSGVCYEQYF.

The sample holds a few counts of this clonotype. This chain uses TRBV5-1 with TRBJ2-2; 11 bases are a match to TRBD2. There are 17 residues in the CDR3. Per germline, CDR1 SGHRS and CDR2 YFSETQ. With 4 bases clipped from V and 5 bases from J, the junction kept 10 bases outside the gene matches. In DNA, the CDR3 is TGCGCCAGCAGCCCCATACCTAGCGGGAGGAAGACCGGGGAGCTGTTTTTT. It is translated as CASSPIPSGRKTGELFF.

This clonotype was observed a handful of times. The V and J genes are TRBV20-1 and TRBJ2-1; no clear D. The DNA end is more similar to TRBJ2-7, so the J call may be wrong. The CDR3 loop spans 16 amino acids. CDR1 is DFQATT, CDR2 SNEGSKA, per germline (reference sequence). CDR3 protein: CSARARSSSSYNEQYF. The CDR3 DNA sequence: TGCAGTGCTAGAGCACGGAGCTCGAGCTCCTACAATGAGCAGTACTTC.

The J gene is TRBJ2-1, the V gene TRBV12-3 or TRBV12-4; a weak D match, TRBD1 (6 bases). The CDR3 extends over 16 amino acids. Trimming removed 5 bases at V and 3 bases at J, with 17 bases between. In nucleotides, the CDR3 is TGTGCCAGCAGTCCCTTCGAGTGGGGGCTCTACAATGAGCAGTTCTTC. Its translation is CASSPFEWGLYNEQFF.

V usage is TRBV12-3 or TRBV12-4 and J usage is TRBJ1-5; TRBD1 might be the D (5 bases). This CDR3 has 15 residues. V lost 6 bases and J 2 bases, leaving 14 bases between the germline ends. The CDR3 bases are TGTGCCAGCAGCGTAGGGGTGTCTCGCAATCAGCCCCAGCATTTT. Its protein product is CASSVGVSRNQPQHF.

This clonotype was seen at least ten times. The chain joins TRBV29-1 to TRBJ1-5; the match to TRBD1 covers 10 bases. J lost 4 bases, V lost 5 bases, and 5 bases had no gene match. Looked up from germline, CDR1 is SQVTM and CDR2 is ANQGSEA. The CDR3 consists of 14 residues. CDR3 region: CSVLAGQGNQPQHF. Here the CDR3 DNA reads TGCAGCGTTCTCGCGGGACAGGGGAATCAGCCCCAGCATTTT.

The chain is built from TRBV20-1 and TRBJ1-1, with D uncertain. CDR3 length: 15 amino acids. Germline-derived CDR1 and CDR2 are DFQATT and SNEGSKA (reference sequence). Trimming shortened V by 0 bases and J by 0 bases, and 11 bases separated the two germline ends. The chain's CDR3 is CSAREPVVLNTEAFF. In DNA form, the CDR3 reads TGCAGTGCTAGAGAGCCTGTGGTCCTGAACACTGAAGCTTTCTTT.

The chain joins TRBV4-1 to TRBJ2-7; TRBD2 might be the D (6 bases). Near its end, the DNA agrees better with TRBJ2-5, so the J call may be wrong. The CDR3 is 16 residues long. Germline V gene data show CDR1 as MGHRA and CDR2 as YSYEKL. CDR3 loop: CASSQVASVGGETQYF. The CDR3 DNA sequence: TGCGCCAGCAGCCAAGTGGCTAGCGTGGGGGGAGAGACCCAGTACTTC.

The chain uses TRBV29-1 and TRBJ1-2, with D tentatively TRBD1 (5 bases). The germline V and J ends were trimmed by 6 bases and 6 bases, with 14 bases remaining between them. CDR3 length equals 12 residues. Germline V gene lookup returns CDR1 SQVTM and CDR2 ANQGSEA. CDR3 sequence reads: CSVLSPTDGYTF. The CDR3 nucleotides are TGCAGCGTCCTCTCACCGACAGATGGCTACACCTTC.

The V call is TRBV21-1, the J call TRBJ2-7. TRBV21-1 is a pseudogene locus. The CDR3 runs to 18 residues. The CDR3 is CASSKVSIGDLSTYEQYF. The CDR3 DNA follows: TGTGCCAGCAGCAAAGTAAGTATAGGAGATCTCAGCACCTACGAGCAGTACTTC.

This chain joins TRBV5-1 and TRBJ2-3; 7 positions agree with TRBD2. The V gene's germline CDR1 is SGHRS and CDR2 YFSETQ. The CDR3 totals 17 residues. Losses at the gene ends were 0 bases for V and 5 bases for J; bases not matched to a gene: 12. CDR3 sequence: CASSLARAGIFRDTQYF. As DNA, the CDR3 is TGCGCCAGCAGCTTGGCTCGAGCGGGAATCTTTCGAGATACGCAGTATTTT.

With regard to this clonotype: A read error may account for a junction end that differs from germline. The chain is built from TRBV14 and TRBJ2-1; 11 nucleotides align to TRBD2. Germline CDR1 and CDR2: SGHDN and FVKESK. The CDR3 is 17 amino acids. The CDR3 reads CASSPWTSGLSYNEQFF. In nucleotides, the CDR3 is TGTGCCAGCAGCCCCTGGACTAGCGGGCTTTCCTACAACGAGCAGTTCTTC.

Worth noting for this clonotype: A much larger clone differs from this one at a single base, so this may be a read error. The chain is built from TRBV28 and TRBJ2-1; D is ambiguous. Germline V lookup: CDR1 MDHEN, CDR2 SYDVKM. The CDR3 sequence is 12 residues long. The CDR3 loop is CASRLSYNERFF. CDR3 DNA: TGTGCCAGCAGACTCTCCTACAATGAGCGGTTCTTC.

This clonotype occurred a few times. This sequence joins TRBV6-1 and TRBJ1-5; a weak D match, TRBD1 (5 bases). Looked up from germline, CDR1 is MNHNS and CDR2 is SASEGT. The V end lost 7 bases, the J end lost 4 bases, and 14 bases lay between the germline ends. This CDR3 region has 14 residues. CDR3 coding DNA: TGTGCCAGCATCCGGGGGGGTAATAATCAGCCCCAGCATTTT. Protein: CASIRGGNNQPQHF.

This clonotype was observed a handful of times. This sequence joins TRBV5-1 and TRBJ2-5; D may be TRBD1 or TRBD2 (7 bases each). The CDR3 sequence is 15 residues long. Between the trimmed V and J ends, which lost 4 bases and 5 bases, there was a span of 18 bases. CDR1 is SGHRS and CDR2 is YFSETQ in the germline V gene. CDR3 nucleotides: TGCGCCAGCAGCATTAATCCAGGGGGGGGTGAGACCCAGTACTTC. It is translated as CASSINPGGGETQYF.

CDR3: CASSLGPTYEQFF. As DNA, the CDR3 is TGTGCCAGCAGCTTGGGACCTACTTATGAGCAGTTCTTC. V gene TRBV7-6 combines with J gene TRBJ2-1, with D perhaps matching TRBD1 or TRBD2 (5 bases each). Germline-derived CDR1 and CDR2 are SGHVS and FNYEAQ. The CDR3 has 13 residues. V lost 3 bases and J lost 8, with 11 bases in between.

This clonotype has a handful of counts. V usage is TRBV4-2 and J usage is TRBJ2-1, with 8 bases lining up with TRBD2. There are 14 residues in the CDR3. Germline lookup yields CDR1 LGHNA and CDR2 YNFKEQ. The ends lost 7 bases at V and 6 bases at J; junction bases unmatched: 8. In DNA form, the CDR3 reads TGTGCCAGCATGAACGGGGGGGCCATCAATGAGCAGTTCTTC. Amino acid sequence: CASMNGGAINEQFF.

The CDR3 protein is CAIRDEDYPLYF. As DNA, the CDR3 is TGTGCCATCAGGGACGAAGACTACCCGCTGTACTTC. The rearrangement links TRBV10-3 to TRBJ2-7, with D possibly matching TRBD2 (5 bases). The germline gives CDR1 ENHRY, CDR2 SYGVKD. The CDR3 sequence is 12 residues long. V shed 6 bases and J shed 12 bases, with 18 bases lying between them.